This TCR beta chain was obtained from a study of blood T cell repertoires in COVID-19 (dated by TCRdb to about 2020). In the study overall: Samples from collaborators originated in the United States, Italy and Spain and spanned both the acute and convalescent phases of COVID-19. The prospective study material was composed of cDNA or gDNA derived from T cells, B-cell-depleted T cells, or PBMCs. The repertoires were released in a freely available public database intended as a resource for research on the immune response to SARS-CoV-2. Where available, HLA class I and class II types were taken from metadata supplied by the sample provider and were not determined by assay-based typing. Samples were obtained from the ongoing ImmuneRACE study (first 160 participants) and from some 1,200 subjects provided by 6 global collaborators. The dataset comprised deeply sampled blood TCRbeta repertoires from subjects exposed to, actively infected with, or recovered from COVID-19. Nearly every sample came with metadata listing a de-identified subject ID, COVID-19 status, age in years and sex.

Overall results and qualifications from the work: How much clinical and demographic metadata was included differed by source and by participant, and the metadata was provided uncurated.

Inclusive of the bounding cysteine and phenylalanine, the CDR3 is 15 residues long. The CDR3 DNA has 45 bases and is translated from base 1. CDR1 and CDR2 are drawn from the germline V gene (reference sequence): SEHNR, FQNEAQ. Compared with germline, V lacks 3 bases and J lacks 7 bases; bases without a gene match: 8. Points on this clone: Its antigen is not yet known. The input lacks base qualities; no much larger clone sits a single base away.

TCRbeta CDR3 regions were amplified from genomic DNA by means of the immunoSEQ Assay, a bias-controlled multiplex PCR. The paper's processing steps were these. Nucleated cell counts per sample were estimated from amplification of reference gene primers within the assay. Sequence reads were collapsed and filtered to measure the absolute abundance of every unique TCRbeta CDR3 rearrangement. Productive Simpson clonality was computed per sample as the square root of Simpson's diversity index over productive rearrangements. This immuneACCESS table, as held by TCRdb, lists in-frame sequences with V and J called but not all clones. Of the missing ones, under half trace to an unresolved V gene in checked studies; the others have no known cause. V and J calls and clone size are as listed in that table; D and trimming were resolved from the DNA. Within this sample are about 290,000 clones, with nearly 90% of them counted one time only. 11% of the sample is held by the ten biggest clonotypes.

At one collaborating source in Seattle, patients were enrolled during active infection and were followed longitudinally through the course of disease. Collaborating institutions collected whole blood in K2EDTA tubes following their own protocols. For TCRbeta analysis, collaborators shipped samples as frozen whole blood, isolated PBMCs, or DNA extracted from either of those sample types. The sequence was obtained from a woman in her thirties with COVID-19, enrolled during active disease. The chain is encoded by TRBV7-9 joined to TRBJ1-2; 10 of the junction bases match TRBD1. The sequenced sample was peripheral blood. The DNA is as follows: TGTGCCAGCAGCTTCGCCCAAGACAGGGGGCTTGGCTACACCTTC. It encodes CASSFAQDRGLGYTF.